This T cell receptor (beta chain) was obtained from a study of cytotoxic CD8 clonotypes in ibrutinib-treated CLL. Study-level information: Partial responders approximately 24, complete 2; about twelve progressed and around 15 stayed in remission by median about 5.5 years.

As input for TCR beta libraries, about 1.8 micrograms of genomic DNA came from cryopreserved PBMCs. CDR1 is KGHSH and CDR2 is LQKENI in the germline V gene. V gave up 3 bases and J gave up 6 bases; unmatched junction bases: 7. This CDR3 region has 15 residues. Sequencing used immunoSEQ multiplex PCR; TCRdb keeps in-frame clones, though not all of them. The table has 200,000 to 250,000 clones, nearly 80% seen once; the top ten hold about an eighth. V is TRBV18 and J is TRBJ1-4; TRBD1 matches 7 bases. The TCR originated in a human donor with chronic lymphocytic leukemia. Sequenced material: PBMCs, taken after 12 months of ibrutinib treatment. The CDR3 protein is CASSPRQGRDEKLFF. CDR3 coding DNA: TGTGCCAGCTCACCTCGACAGGGAAGGGATGAAAAACTGTTTTTT.